A single sample gave rise to the 20 T cell receptor beta chains below, sequenced in a study of T cells in Graves' hyperthyroidism and ophthalmopathy (dated by TCRdb to about 2019). Library construction relied on multiplex PCR. TCRdb lists the instrument as Illumina HiSeq 2000. The TCR beta CDR3 regions were amplified from RNA transcripts. A first-round RT-PCR of the TCR CDR3 used the HTBI primer set with the Qiagen OneStep RT-PCR kit. TCRdb reprocessing: public reads trimmed at Q25 with fastp, clones called with MiXCR, in-frame beta chains kept. Each entry merges the rows of one CDR3 protein and shows their most common DNA and genes. Recorded for this sample are around 570,000 distinct CDR3 sequences; just under 20% of them occurred a single time. The ten largest account for approximately 48% of the sample. Source material: blood. Receptor source: a man aged 35 to 55 with Graves' ophthalmopathy.

The count of this clonotype is one. The gene calls are TRBV27 and TRBJ2-2, with D possibly matching TRBD1 (5 bases). Germline CDR1 and CDR2: MNHEY and SMNVEV (reference sequence). This CDR3 has 13 residues. Trimming pared 10 bases from V and 0 bases from J, leaving 9 bases between. CDR3 nucleotide sequence: TGTGCCACACAGGAGACGAACACCGGGGAGCTGTTTTTT. This sequence encodes CATQETNTGELFF.

This clonotype was detected only a few times. The CDR3 spells CAISESTGVELFF. The CDR3 DNA reads TGTGCCATCAGTGAGTCGACTGGGGTGGAGCTGTTTTTT. This chain links TRBV10-3 with TRBJ2-2; D is undetermined. The germline gives CDR1 ENHRY, CDR2 SYGVKD. The CDR3 sequence is 13 residues long. Trimming stripped 0 bases from V and 10 bases from J, with 9 bases between.

This clonotype was observed many times. The rearrangement links TRBV5-1 to TRBJ1-2, with 8 bases matching TRBD1. CDR3 size: 14 residues. Germline CDR1 is SGHRS and CDR2 is YFSETQ. Unmatched junction bases numbered 7, after V lost 5 bases and J lost 4 bases. The CDR3 coding sequence is TGCGCCAGCAGTTCAAACGGACAGGGCTATGGCTACACCTTC. Translation gives CASSSNGQGYGYTF.

The J gene is TRBJ2-7, the V gene TRBV7-2, with TRBD1 matching over 7 bases. Germline V gene lookup returns CDR1 SGHTA and CDR2 FQGNSA. V dropped 5 bases and J dropped 4; count of bases not matched to a gene: 8. This CDR3 contains 14 residues. This chain's CDR3 is CASSPSTGMYEQYF. The CDR3 nucleotides are TGTGCCAGCAGCCCTTCGACAGGGATGTACGAGCAGTACTTC.

In this sample, this clonotype turned up many times. J is TRBJ1-2 and V is TRBV18; D is unclear. CDR3 length: 13 amino acids. Trimming left V 2 bases short and J 3 bases short, with 7 bases between. Germline V gives CDR1 KGHSH, CDR2 LQKENI. This chain's CDR3 is CASSPKRDYGYTF. For the CDR3, the DNA is TGTGCCAGCTCACCAAAGAGGGACTATGGCTACACCTTC.

There are many counts of this clonotype. J is TRBJ1-1 and V is TRBV28; no firm D call. This CDR3 spans 12 amino acids. Germline V gene sequence: CDR1 MDHEN, CDR2 SYDVKM. Trimming took 6 bases from V and 4 from J, leaving 9 bases between them. The CDR3 sequence: CASSRQPTEAFF. CDR3 coding DNA: TGTGCCAGCAGCAGGCAACCCACTGAAGCTTTCTTT. The full variable domain, completed using reference TRBV28 and TRBJ1-1, is DVKVTQSSRYLVKRTGEKVFLECVQDMDHENMFWYRQDPGLGLRLIYFSYDVKMKEKGDIPEGYSVSREKKERFSLILESASTNQTSMYLCASSRQPTEAFFGQGTRLTVV.

This clonotype has only a few counts. The chain links TRBV29-1 to TRBJ2-7; D unclear. The CDR3 length is 12 residues. Trimming left V 6 bases short and J 0 bases short, with 9 bases between. Germline CDR1 and CDR2: SQVTM and ANQGSEA. The CDR3 loop reads CSVEDVSYEQYF. The CDR3 DNA sequence: TGCAGCGTCGAGGACGTCTCCTACGAGCAGTACTTC.

This clonotype was seen many times. The gene calls are TRBV11-2 and TRBJ2-7, with 7 bases matching TRBD1. Trimming took 5 bases from V and 3 from J; bases not matched to a gene: 7. Germline loops: CDR1 SGHAT, CDR2 FQNNGV. The CDR3 is 14 residues long. The CDR3 DNA sequence: TGTGCCAGCAGCCCAGGGACAGAGAACTACGAGCAGTACTTC. Its protein is CASSPGTENYEQYF.

This clonotype was seen ten or more times. This chain links TRBV6-5 with TRBJ2-7, with D possibly being TRBD1 (6 bases). The CDR3 contains 13 residues. Trimming shortened V by 2 bases and J by 6 bases, and 11 bases separated the two germline ends. Germline values: CDR1 MNHEY, CDR2 SVGAGI. The chain's CDR3 is CASSYRRDIEQYF. For the CDR3, the DNA is TGTGCCAGCAGTTACCGCCGGGACATCGAGCAGTACTTC.

The chain employs TRBV3-1 and TRBJ1-4; D call uncertain. The germline gives CDR1 LGHDT, CDR2 YNNKEL (reference sequence). The CDR3 consists of 14 residues. V lost 1 base and J lost 5, with 8 bases in between. CDR3 nucleotides: TGTGCCAGCAGCCAAGCCCCAGTGAATGAAAAACTGTTTTTT. Protein: CASSQAPVNEKLFF.

The table lists this clonotype with many counts. This chain uses TRBV30 with TRBJ2-5, with no clear D. Trimming took off 1 base at V and 2 bases at J, with 8 bases between the two ends. CDR3 length equals 13 residues. Germline CDR1 and CDR2: GTSNPN and SVGIG (reference sequence). CDR3 region: CAWSARKQETQYF. The DNA for the CDR3 is TGTGCCTGGAGTGCCCGGAAGCAAGAGACCCAGTACTTC. The full variable domain, its missing parts supplied by reference TRBV30 and TRBJ2-5, is SQTIHQWPATLVQPVGSPLSLECTVEGTSNPNLYWYRQAAGRGLQLLFYSVGIGQISSEVPQNLSASRPQDRQFILSSKKLLLSDSGFYLCAWSARKQETQYFGPGTRLLVL.

The table lists this clonotype with many counts. The V call is TRBV3-1, the J call TRBJ2-7; D gene uncertain. The CDR3 has 15 residues. V lost 1 base and J lost 2, with 12 bases in between. The germline gives CDR1 LGHDT, CDR2 YNNKEL (reference sequence). The CDR3 DNA sequence: TGTGCCAGCAGCCAAGCCTTCGAGCGACCCTACGAGCAGTACTTC. It yields the protein CASSQAFERPYEQYF.

Turning to this clonotype: One junction end does not reproduce the germline sequence, and a read error may be involved. The chain carries TRBV3-1 and TRBJ2-7; 7 positions match TRBD2. This CDR3 region has 13 residues. Germline V gives CDR1 LGHDT, CDR2 YNNKEL (reference sequence). CDR3 DNA sequence: TGTGCCAGCAGCCAGGGAGGGTTCTACAAGCAGTACTTC. It codes for CASSQGGFYKQYF.

The chain has TRBV11-3 and TRBJ1-1; D is possibly TRBD1 (6 bases). V shed 5 bases and J shed 1 base, with 14 bases lying between them. The germline CDR1 and CDR2 sequences are SGHNT and YENEEA. The CDR3 covers 15 residues. The CDR3: CASSQARGANTEAFF. CDR3 nucleotides: TGTGCCAGCAGCCAGGCCCGGGGGGCGAACACTGAAGCTTTCTTT.

The chain recombines TRBV7-6 with TRBJ2-5, with 11 bases fitting TRBD1. The CDR3 contains 14 residues. The germline V gene encodes CDR1 SGHVS and CDR2 FNYEAQ. V gave up 5 bases and J gave up 13 bases; unmatched junction bases: 12. The CDR3 DNA is TGTGCCAGCAGCCACACCCAGGACAGGGGGCGTATGTACTTC. The encoded protein is CASSHTQDRGRMYF.

This clonotype was detected only a few times. The gene calls are TRBV27 and TRBJ2-7; TRBD2 aligns across 15 bases. This CDR3 is 16 amino acids long. Germline V gene sequence: CDR1 MNHEY, CDR2 SMNVEV (reference sequence). J gave up 4 bases and V 5 bases, and 6 bases lay outside the gene matches. The chain's CDR3 is CASSPGLAGGLYEQYF. In DNA form, the CDR3 reads TGTGCCAGCAGTCCCGGACTAGCGGGAGGGCTGTACGAGCAGTACTTC.

The chain combines TRBV10-1 with TRBJ1-4; D not resolved. Trimming removed 4 bases from V and 10 bases from J, with 13 bases in between. This CDR3 region has 13 residues. The germline V gene encodes CDR1 WNHNN and CDR2 SYGVQD (reference sequence). The CDR3 loop reads CASSAGSSVKLFF. The CDR3 DNA reads TGCGCCAGCAGTGCTGGATCCAGCGTAAAACTGTTTTTT.

This clonotype was observed a few times. This chain joins TRBV3-1 and TRBJ1-4; no definite D call. The CDR3 is made up of 15 amino acids. The ends were cut back, 2 bases at V and 6 bases at J, with 13 bases in the middle. Germline assignment: CDR1 LGHDT and CDR2 YNNKEL (reference sequence). CDR3 region: CASSQSIGWDEKLFF. In nucleotides, the CDR3 is TGTGCCAGCAGCCAATCTATAGGGTGGGATGAAAAACTGTTTTTT.

This clonotype was recorded at least ten times. CDR3 coding DNA: TGTGCCAGCAGGCGAGCGGGCCTTGGCCAAGAGACCCAGTACTTC. Protein: CASRRAGLGQETQYF. The rearrangement joins TRBV6-1 to TRBJ2-5; D possibly corresponds to TRBD2 (6 bases). Trimming removed 6 bases from V and 1 base from J, with 15 bases in between. Germline-derived CDR1 and CDR2 are MNHNS and SASEGT. The CDR3 is 15 amino acids.

This clonotype was seen at least ten times. The rearrangement uses TRBV7-2 and TRBJ1-4; maybe TRBD1 (6 bases). The V and J ends lost 4 bases and 0 bases respectively, with 12 bases between them. The CDR3 sequence is 16 residues long. The germline V gene has CDR1 SGHTA and CDR2 FQGNSA. DNA of the CDR3: TGTGCCAGCAGCTCAAGGACAGTTTCAACTAATGAAAAACTGTTTTTT. This translates into CASSSRTVSTNEKLFF.